The sequence of this TCR beta chain was determined in a study of blood T cells in healthy people across ages. The CDR3 sequence is 14 residues long. Trimming took 6 bases from V and 6 from J, leaving 14 bases between them. This clonotype occurred a few times. Combining a sample-barcoded 5' primer with a J-beta primer mix, a second PCR ran for about 7 to 11 cycles. TCRdb recomputed calls from the 5' RACE reads with MiXCR, one row per CDR3 protein. The sample has roughly 700,000 distinct CDR3 sequences; 32% are singletons. The specimen sequenced was blood. This receptor was identified in a woman aged 80 or over in good health. The V call is TRBV12-3 or TRBV12-4, the J call TRBJ2-2; D unclear. The CDR3 is CASSPRLQAGELFF. The CDR3 region has the DNA TGTGCCAGCAGCCCGAGACTTCAAGCCGGGGAGCTGTTTTTT.